The rows below give T cell receptor beta chains drawn from one sample of a study of T cell responses to AZD1222 COVID-19 vaccine. Clones were read by immunoSEQ multiplex PCR, and TCRdb kept only the in-frame ones, dropping some. The sample has some 79,000 clones, approximately 83% seen once; the top ten hold around 3.6%. The sequences come from peripheral blood, collected 28 days after the second AZD1222 dose. The receptors shown here come from an adult who received the AZD1222 COVID-19 vaccine. Both conserved end residues are part of each CDR3. The D gene is left open where the match is weak. Only some rows state a clone size, as once, few, many or a class for expanded clones.

TRBJ2-3,few,-,TRBV5-5,CASSLWGSADTQYF,TGTGCCAGCAGCTTGTGGGGGTCCGCAGATACGCAGTATTTT
TRBJ1-1,-,-,TRBV27,CASSLPGRNTEAFF,TGTGCCAGCAGTTTGCCAGGGAGGAACACTGAAGCTTTCTTT
TRBJ1-4,-,TRBD1,TRBV4-3,CASSRTGGGDEKLFF,TGCGCCAGCAGCCGAACAGGGGGCGGTGATGAAAAACTGTTTTTT
TRBJ1-2,-,-,TRBV7-9,CASSGSTANYGYTF,TGTGCCAGCAGCGGGTCGACAGCCAACTATGGCTACACCTTC
TRBJ1-4,few,TRBD1,TRBV30,CAWSVTGLSEKLFF,TGTGCCTGGAGTGTGACAGGGCTTAGTGAAAAACTGTTTTTT
TRBJ2-7,-,TRBD1,TRBV7-2,CASSQDRGAIFYEQYF,TGTGCCAGCAGCCAAGACAGGGGGGCTATTTTCTACGAGCAGTACTTC
TRBJ1-2,-,TRBD1,TRBV7-3,CASSLHPGQQYGYTF,TGTGCCAGCAGCTTACATCCGGGACAGCAATATGGCTACACCTTC
TRBJ1-4,-,-,TRBV3-1/TRBV3-2,CASSQEINEKLFF,TGTGCCAGCAGCCAAGAAATAAATGAAAAACTGTTTTTT
TRBJ1-5,-,-,TRBV6-5,CASAAENSNQPQHF,TGTGCCAGCGCCGCAGAGAATAGCAATCAGCCCCAGCATTTT
TRBJ2-3,-,TRBD2,TRBV6-2/TRBV6-3,CASNPSGNAQYF,TGTGCCAGCAACCCAAGCGGGAACGCGCAGTATTTT
TRBJ1-5,-,-,TRBV5-1,CASSPMAGSQPQHF,TGCGCCAGCAGCCCGATGGCCGGCAGTCAGCCCCAGCATTTT
TRBJ2-7,-,-,TRBV7-2,CASSYDRAGYEQYF,TGTGCCAGCAGCTATGACAGAGCGGGCTACGAGCAGTACTTC
TRBJ1-1,-,TRBD1,TRBV19,CASTATGARAEAFF,TGTGCCAGTACGGCAACAGGGGCGCGGGCTGAAGCTTTCTTT
TRBJ1-2,-,TRBD1,TRBV7-2,CASSSSRDRGYGYTF,TGTGCCAGCAGCTCTAGCCGGGACAGGGGCTATGGCTACACCTTC
TRBJ2-7,-,TRBD1,TRBV5-1,CASSLYGQGRHEQYF,TGCGCCAGCAGCTTATACGGACAGGGGAGGCACGAGCAGTACTTC
TRBJ2-1,-,-,TRBV3-1/TRBV3-2,CASSQWSGSYNEQFF,TGTGCCAGCAGCCAATGGAGCGGCTCCTACAATGAGCAGTTCTTC
TRBJ1-5,-,-,TRBV7-2,CASSPNPAGQPQHF,TGTGCCAGCAGCCCGAATCCCGCCGGTCAGCCCCAGCATTTT
TRBJ1-5,-,-,TRBV11-3,CASSSDHSNQPQHF,TGTGCCAGCAGCTCGGACCATAGCAATCAGCCCCAGCATTTT
TRBJ1-1,-,-,TRBV4-1,CASTSELNTEAFF,TGCGCCAGCACATCTGAATTGAACACTGAAGCTTTCTTT
TRBJ1-4,once,-,TRBV30,CAWSSGSEEKLFF,TGTGCCTGGAGTTCGGGGTCTGAAGAAAAACTGTTTTTT
TRBJ2-1,-,TRBD2,TRBV4-2,CASSPGTSALAYNEQFF,TGTGCCAGCAGCCCGGGGACTAGCGCATTAGCTTACAATGAGCAGTTCTTC